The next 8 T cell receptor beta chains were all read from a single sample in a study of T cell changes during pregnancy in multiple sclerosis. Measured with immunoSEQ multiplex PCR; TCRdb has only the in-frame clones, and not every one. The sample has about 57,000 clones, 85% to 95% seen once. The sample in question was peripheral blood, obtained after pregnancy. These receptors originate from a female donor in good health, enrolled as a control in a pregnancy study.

The CDR3 nucleotides read TGTGCCAGCAGTCCCCACAGGGGGCGAGGTCCCGAAGCTTTCTTT. Translation: CASSPHRGRGPEAFF. The chain couples TRBV6-5 to TRBJ1-1; the match to TRBD1 covers 9 bases. Germline-derived CDR1 and CDR2 are MNHEY and SVGAGI. The J segment lost 8 bases and the V segment lost 5 bases, leaving 12 bases of the junction unmatched. CDR3 length: 15 amino acids.

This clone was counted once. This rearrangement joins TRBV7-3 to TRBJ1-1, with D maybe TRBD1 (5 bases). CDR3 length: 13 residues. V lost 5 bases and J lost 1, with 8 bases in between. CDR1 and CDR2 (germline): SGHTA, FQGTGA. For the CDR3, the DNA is TGTGCCAGCAGCCGAGGACAGAACACTGAAGCTTTCTTT. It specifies CASSRGQNTEAFF.

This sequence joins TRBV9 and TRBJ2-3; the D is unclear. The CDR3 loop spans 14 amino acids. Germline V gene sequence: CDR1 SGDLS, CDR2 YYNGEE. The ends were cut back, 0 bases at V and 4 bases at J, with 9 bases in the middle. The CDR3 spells CASSVALGADTQYF. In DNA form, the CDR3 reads TGTGCCAGCAGCGTAGCTCTGGGCGCAGATACGCAGTATTTT.

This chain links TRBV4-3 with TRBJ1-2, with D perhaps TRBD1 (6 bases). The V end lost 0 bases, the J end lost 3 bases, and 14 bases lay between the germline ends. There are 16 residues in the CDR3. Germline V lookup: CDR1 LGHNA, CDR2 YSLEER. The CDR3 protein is CASSQDEPGHHYGYTF. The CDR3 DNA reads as TGCGCCAGCAGCCAAGACGAGCCGGGACACCACTATGGCTACACCTTC.

CDR3 in amino acids: CASRGGGTGLEEPQHF. The CDR3 nucleotides read TGTGCCAGCAGGGGGGGTGGGACAGGGCTGGAAGAGCCCCAGCATTTT. The V gene is TRBV7-2, the J gene TRBJ1-5; 9 nucleotides match TRBD1. Germline V gives CDR1 SGHTA, CDR2 FQGNSA. The CDR3 length is 16 residues. J gave up 8 bases and V 6 bases, and 14 bases lay outside the gene matches.

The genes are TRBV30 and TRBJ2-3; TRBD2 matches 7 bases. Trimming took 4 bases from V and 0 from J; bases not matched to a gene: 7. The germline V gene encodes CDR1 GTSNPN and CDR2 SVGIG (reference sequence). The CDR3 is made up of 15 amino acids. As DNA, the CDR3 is TGTGCCTGGAAGGACGGGGGGACTAGCACAGATACGCAGTATTTT. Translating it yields CAWKDGGTSTDTQYF.

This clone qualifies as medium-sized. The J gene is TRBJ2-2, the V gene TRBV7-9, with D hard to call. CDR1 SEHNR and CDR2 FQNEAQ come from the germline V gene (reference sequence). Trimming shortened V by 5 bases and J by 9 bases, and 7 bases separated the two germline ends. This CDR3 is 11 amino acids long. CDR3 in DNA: TGTGCCAGCAGCCCCGGTCGGGAGCTGTTTTTT. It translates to CASSPGRELFF.

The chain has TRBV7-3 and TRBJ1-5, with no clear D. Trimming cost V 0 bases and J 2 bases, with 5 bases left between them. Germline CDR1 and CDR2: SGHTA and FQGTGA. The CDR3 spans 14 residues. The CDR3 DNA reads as TGTGCCAGCAGCTTAACGGCGGGCAATCAGCCCCAGCATTTT. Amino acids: CASSLTAGNQPQHF.